This T cell receptor (beta chain) was obtained from a study of TIL therapy for anti-PD-1-resistant metastatic lung cancer listed by TCRdb under 2021. Describing the broader study: Enrolled patients had a median age of roughly 54 years (range roughly 38-75) and a median tumor PD-L1 proportion score of 4.5% to 6.5%. The cohort was predominantly lung adenocarcinoma, with several EGFR-mutant and two ALK-rearranged tumors, and half of patients were current or former smokers. Across the cohort, whole-exome sequencing showed a median non-synonymous tumor mutation burden of less than 1.7 mutations per megabase. Clonotypes were tracked across tumor, expanded TIL product and serial blood samples by T cell receptor beta sequencing of tumor and peripheral blood.

The CDR3 goes from the cysteine to the phenylalanine over 15 residues. CDR3 DNA is the only sequence kept; it has 45 bases, read in frame from the first base. In the germline V gene, CDR1 corresponds to SGHTA and CDR2 to FQGTGA. Compared with germline, V lacks 5 bases and J lacks 4 bases; bases without a gene match: 4. The immunoSEQ v3 hsTCRB kit was used to amplify TCR beta CDR3 regions from genomic DNA through bias-controlled multiplex PCR. TCR libraries were sequenced on an Illumina NextSeq 500 to approximately 2 million read pairs for survey level or roughly 4.5-6.5 million for deep level. Under the source paper's analysis protocol: V, D and J genes were assigned, non-productive sequences were removed, and clonality was reported by immunoSEQ Analyzer software. Repertoires were compared by productive Simpson clonality and by the Morisita overlap index of productive TRB rearrangements between infused TIL and blood. As stored in TCRdb, this immuneACCESS dataset retains in-frame rearrangements with V and J assigned. A fraction of the clones does not appear; measured against another copy, unresolved V genes explain less than half of the discrepancy, and the remainder lacks a known reason. The DNA gave D and trimming, while V, J and clone size come from that table. The sample has approximately 92,000 clones on record, 50% to 70% of them singletons. Jointly, the top ten make up about 10% of the sample.

In the paper's terms, the time point label means: pre-treatment sample, taken before nivolumab and TIL therapy. Excised metastases, mostly pleural nodules or supraclavicular lymph nodes, were used as baseline tumor samples and were taken from the same resection from which TIL were grown. Tumors were harvested prior to any PD-1/PD-L1 blockade, after which nivolumab was administered to patients, and lymphodepletion, expanded TIL infusion and IL-2 were given to patients who progressed. A phase I trial run at two centers enrolled adults with stage 4 NSCLC between 2017 and 2020. The samples were drawn from an open-label, single-arm phase I trial testing tumor-infiltrating lymphocyte therapy combined with nivolumab in advanced non-small cell lung cancer. Portions of each resected tumor were snap-frozen in liquid nitrogen and were stored at -80 degrees C. Using laser-capture macrodissection, tumor regions of interest were selected on H&E sections, then pulverized into approximately 15 mg aliquots and extracted using Qiagen Allprep kits.

With respect to this clone: Its antigen has not been determined. No base quality information exists; no much larger clone differs at one position.

Beyond this particular receptor, the publication reports: The study protocol defined all tumor marker inferences as exploratory. The cohort was highly selected, including more treatment-naive, never-smoker and oncogene-addicted patients than is typical, which limits generalizability. TIL culture showed high clonal turnover, with many enriched product clones undetected in the baseline tumor, suggesting clonal contraction rather than faithful expansion. Higher clonality and lower diversity were observed in expanded TIL cultures than in baseline intratumoral T cells (median clonality roughly 6.3% vs 31%, p < 0.0001).

Sequencing was performed on tumor tissue, taken at baseline. The chain is assembled from TRBV7-3 and TRBJ2-1; TRBD1 fits 11 bases in the junction. This TCR was recovered from a person aged 25 to 80 with non-small cell lung cancer. The bases read TGTGCCAGCAGCGCGGACAGGGGGCCTTACAATGAGCAGTTCTTC. Its protein product is CASSADRGPYNEQFF.